This TCR beta chain was sequenced for a study of T cell changes during pregnancy in multiple sclerosis. This table comes from immunoSEQ multiplex PCR, and its TCRdb copy is limited to in-frame clones, with some not included. The sample consists of 75,000 to 100,000 clones, roughly 91% of them appearing once. The CDR3 covers 15 residues. Per germline, CDR1 LGHNA and CDR2 YSLEER. V shed 2 bases and J 2 bases; nucleotides not matched to a gene: 3. The source was peripheral blood, collected after pregnancy. The gene calls are TRBV4-3 and TRBJ2-7, with 10 bases lining up with TRBD2. The receptor was derived from a female donor in good health, enrolled as a control in a pregnancy study. CDR3 protein: CASSQFLAGAYEQYF. The CDR3 DNA is TGCGCCAGCAGCCAATTTCTAGCGGGGGCCTACGAGCAGTACTTC.